A selection of T cell receptor beta chains follows, all from one sample in a study of blood T cell repertoires in COVID-19. Here immunoSEQ multiplex PCR was the method, and the copy in TCRdb shows in-frame clones only, minus some. This sample has under 200,000 clones; approximately 90% occur once, and the top ten carry approximately 21%. The sequenced sample consisted of peripheral blood. All receptors come from a man in his 60s with active or convalescent COVID-19. Both conserved end residues are part of each CDR3. D genes are given only for firm matches. Size is omitted from some rows. Given values are once, few, many or a class for expanded clones.

NA,TRBD1,TRBV24-1,TRBJ2-1,TGTGCCACCAGTGATTTGTGGACAGGGGTGAATGAGCAGTTCTTC,CATSDLWTGVNEQFF
NA,TRBD1,TRBV29-1,TRBJ1-1,TGCAGCGTCGGTGGACAGGGGGCCTCTGAAGCTTTCTTT,CSVGGQGASEAFF
NA,TRBD2,TRBV4-1,TRBJ2-5,TGCGCCAGCAGCCAAGATTTTGCGGGGGGCGACAAGACCCAGTACTTC,CASSQDFAGGDKTQYF
NA,NA,TRBV7-2,TRBJ2-7,TGTGCCAGCAGCTCTTTAGGGGTTTACTCCTACGAGCAGTACTTC,CASSSLGVYSYEQYF
NA,NA,TRBV15,TRBJ2-5,TGTGCCACCAGCAGAGATACGGGTTGGGAGACCCAGTACTTC,CATSRDTGWETQYF
NA,TRBD2,TRBV2,TRBJ2-3,TGTGCCAGCAGCCCGGGACTAGCGGGGACAGATACGCAGTATTTT,CASSPGLAGTDTQYF
NA,TRBD1,TRBV18,TRBJ2-7,TGTGCCAGCTCACGGACAGGGGGCGCCGGCTACGAGCAGTACTTC,CASSRTGGAGYEQYF
NA,NA,TRBV3-1/TRBV3-2,TRBJ2-3,TGTGCCAGCAGCCAAGGGTTCGCGAGGAGGACAGATACGCAGTATTTT,CASSQGFARRTDTQYF
NA,NA,TRBV18,TRBJ2-3,TGTGCCAGCTCACCACGTCTAGGAGGCACAGATACGCAGTATTTT,CASSPRLGGTDTQYF
NA,NA,TRBV6-5,TRBJ2-4,TGTGCCAGCAGAGAGGTCCTAGCCAAAAACATTCAGTACTTC,CASREVLAKNIQYF
NA,TRBD2,TRBV11-2,TRBJ2-3,TGTGCCAGCAGCTTATATTCTCCTAGCGGCATCACAGATACGCAGTATTTT,CASSLYSPSGITDTQYF
NA,NA,TRBV6-5,TRBJ1-6,TGTGCCAGCAGTTATAATTTGGCAGGGGTCTCACCCCTCCACTTT,CASSYNLAGVSPLHF
NA,NA,TRBV3-1/TRBV3-2,TRBJ1-1,TGTGCCAGCAGCCTTAGACAAGGCACTGAAGCTTTCTTT,CASSLRQGTEAFF
NA,TRBD2,TRBV5-4,TRBJ2-5,TGTGCCAGCAGCTTTCTAGCGGGGGGCCAAGGAGAGACCCAGTACTTC,CASSFLAGGQGETQYF
once,NA,TRBV9,TRBJ1-2,TGTGCCAGCAGCCCCTCGGGGGGGGCAGGCTATGGCTACACCTTC,CASSPSGGAGYGYTF
NA,NA,TRBV5-4,TRBJ2-5,TGTGCCAGCAGCTTCAATCAGGTTATGGAGACCCAGTACTTC,CASSFNQVMETQYF
NA,TRBD1,TRBV19,TRBJ1-3,TGTGCCAGTAGTTGGCAGGGGGACTCTGGAAACACCATATATTTT,CASSWQGDSGNTIYF
NA,TRBD2,TRBV9,TRBJ2-3,TGTGCCAGCAGCGTAGAGGATAGCGGGGGGACAGATACGCAGTATTTT,CASSVEDSGGTDTQYF
NA,NA,TRBV27,TRBJ2-3,TGTGCCAGCAGTTTAACCCGCACACAGGGTACGCAGTATTTT,CASSLTRTQGTQYF
NA,TRBD2,TRBV2,TRBJ2-1,TGTGCCAGCAGTGACCTGGGACTAGCGGGGTACAATGAGCAGTTCTTC,CASSDLGLAGYNEQFF
NA,NA,TRBV6-5,TRBJ1-2,TGTGCCAGCTACAACTTCCTCGGGGGAAACTATGGCTACACCTTC,CASYNFLGGNYGYTF
NA,TRBD1,TRBV24-1,TRBJ1-4,TGTGCCACCAGTGACCCCGGGACAGGGGGCGGTGAAAAACTGTTTTTT,CATSDPGTGGGEKLFF
NA,NA,TRBV6-4,TRBJ2-3,TGTGCCAGCAGTGACTTAACAGGGAACACGCAGTATTTT,CASSDLTGNTQYF
NA,NA,TRBV19,TRBJ2-4,TGTGCCAGTAGTACCCCAGTACTAACGAGGAAAAACATTCAGTACTTC,CASSTPVLTRKNIQYF
NA,NA,TRBV5-6,TRBJ2-5,TGTGCCAGCAGCCTTCACAGGGAACAAGAGACCCAGTACTTC,CASSLHREQETQYF
NA,TRBD1,TRBV10-2,TRBJ2-7,TGCGCCAGCAGTGAAGGGACAGGGGGCTACGAGCAGTACTTC,CASSEGTGGYEQYF
once,NA,TRBV7-8,TRBJ1-2,TGTGCCAGCAGCTTAGAACAGCTCCCCCGAGGCTACACCTTC,CASSLEQLPRGYTF
NA,NA,TRBV6-5,TRBJ1-1,TGTGCCAGCACCCACCCCAGCGGGTTTCAAGCTTTCTTT,CASTHPSGFQAFF
once,TRBD1,TRBV30,TRBJ1-2,TGTGCCTGGAGTGTAACAGGGGACGGCTACACCTTC,CAWSVTGDGYTF
NA,TRBD1,TRBV5-1,TRBJ1-4,TGCGCCAGCAGCTCAACAGGGGAGCCGGATGAAAAACTGTTTTTT,CASSSTGEPDEKLFF
NA,TRBD1,TRBV7-2,TRBJ2-1,TGTGCCAGCAGCTCCCCGGGACAGGGGGCTCTCAATGAGCAGTTCTTC,CASSSPGQGALNEQFF
NA,TRBD2,TRBV11-2,TRBJ2-1,TGTGCCAGCAGCCGGAGCGCGGGCGGGGGAGGGATATACAATGAGCAGTTCTTC,CASSRSAGGGGIYNEQFF
NA,TRBD1,TRBV10-3,TRBJ2-3,TGTGCCATGTCGGGACAGGGGATAACAGATACGCAGTATTTT,CAMSGQGITDTQYF
NA,NA,TRBV2,TRBJ2-7,TGTGCCAGCAGCCCCCCAGGACAGGGAGGGACTTCCTACGAGCAGTACTTC,CASSPPGQGGTSYEQYF
NA,TRBD2,TRBV27,TRBJ2-7,TGTGCCAGCAGTTTATGGGGGGGGAAGAGCGAGCAGTACTTC,CASSLWGGKSEQYF
few,NA,TRBV5-1,TRBJ1-5,TGCGCCAGCAGCTTACAGGGTACGGATCAGCCCCAGCATTTT,CASSLQGTDQPQHF
NA,TRBD1,TRBV6-5,TRBJ2-1,TGTGCCAGCAGTTACAACAGGGGGAATGAGCAGTTCTTC,CASSYNRGNEQFF
NA,NA,TRBV3-1/TRBV3-2,TRBJ1-1,TGTGCCAGCAGCCAAGGGGAGGGCGTGTTTCAGACTGAAGCTTTCTTT,CASSQGEGVFQTEAFF
NA,TRBD2,TRBV2,TRBJ2-7,TGTGCCAGCAGTCGGGGGTCGACTAGCGTCGAGCAGTACTTC,CASSRGSTSVEQYF
NA,NA,TRBV7-7,TRBJ2-3,TGTGCCAGCAGCTTCCGACAGGCCCCTGGGGGCTATGGCACAGATACGCAGTATTTT,CASSFRQAPGGYGTDTQYF
NA,NA,TRBV7-3,TRBJ2-1,TGTGCCAGCAGCCGTAGGACTTCGCCCGTCAATGAGCAGTTCTTC,CASSRRTSPVNEQFF
NA,TRBD1,TRBV5-5,TRBJ1-2,TGTGCCAGCATCCGGACAGGGGCGAATGGCTACACCTTC,CASIRTGANGYTF
once,NA,TRBV19,TRBJ2-7,TGTGCCAGTAGTAACCGGGACAAGGCCTACGAGCAGTACTTC,CASSNRDKAYEQYF
once,NA,TRBV6-5,TRBJ2-6,TGTGCCACCTTTTCCGGAGGCTCTGGGGCCAACGTCCTGACTTTC,CATFSGGSGANVLTF
NA,NA,TRBV19,TRBJ1-6,TGTGCCAGTCACGCAGGGAGGAGCTCCTATAATTCACCCCTCCACTTT,CASHAGRSSYNSPLHF
NA,NA,TRBV5-8,TRBJ1-2,TGTGCCAGCAGCACAGCTGCTAACTATGGCTACACCTTC,CASSTAANYGYTF
NA,NA,TRBV10-3,TRBJ1-5,TGTGCCATCAGTGAGAGAATGGACAACTTGCTGAGTCAGCCCCAGCATTTT,CAISERMDNLLSQPQHF